These 32 T cell receptor beta chains share one sample of origin, sequenced in a study of patients and donors after allogeneic stem cell transplantation. MiXCR, applied by TCRdb to the RT-PCR reads, yields one record per CDR3 protein. This table holds around 70,000 distinct CDR3 sequences, less than 30% found once. Sequencing used blood, either unsorted or a sorted T cell fraction (not recorded which). The receptor source for this set is a human donor who was either an allogeneic HSCT recipient or a stem cell or donor lymphocyte infusion donor (not recorded which). It is not recorded whose cells these are; they may come from a transplant donor.

V and J are TRBV18 and TRBJ2-2, with unresolved D. The CDR3 spans 14 residues. Germline V lookup: CDR1 KGHSH, CDR2 LQKENI. V was shortened by 3 bases and J by 4 bases, with 9 bases between the two germline ends. CDR3 amino acids: CASSPPRGTGELFF. CDR3 bases: TGTGCCAGCTCACCGCCCCGAGGCACCGGGGAGCTGTTTTTT.

The chain joins TRBV5-6 to TRBJ2-3, with a tentative D call TRBD2 (6 bases). The CDR3 loop spans 18 amino acids. CDR1 is SGHDT, CDR2 YYEEEE, per germline. V gave up 0 bases and J gave up 2 bases, with 19 bases separating them. The CDR3 here is CASSLAGGGVPFTDTQYF. CDR3 sequence (DNA): TGTGCCAGCAGCTTGGCCGGTGGCGGGGTTCCCTTCACAGATACGCAGTATTTT.

This clonotype appeared many times. The chain couples TRBV7-2 to TRBJ1-1, with 9 bases aligning to TRBD1. CDR1 SGHTA and CDR2 FQGNSA come from the germline V gene. V lost 5 bases, J lost 4 bases, and 8 bases stayed unmatched. This CDR3 is 15 amino acids long. This CDR3 is CASSRTGTGSTEAFF. CDR3 coding DNA: TGTGCCAGCAGCCGTACCGGGACAGGGTCCACTGAAGCTTTCTTT.

This clonotype was observed many times. The V call is TRBV9, the J call TRBJ2-3, with D perhaps TRBD1 or TRBD2 (6 bases each). Germline assignment: CDR1 SGDLS and CDR2 YYNGEE. Trimming stripped 4 bases from V and 2 bases from J, with 17 bases between. The CDR3 is 16 amino acids. The CDR3 protein is CASSPPGAATTDTQYF. The CDR3 nucleotides are TGTGCCAGCAGCCCCCCGGGGGCAGCCACCACAGATACGCAGTATTTT.

This clonotype was seen a few times. This chain joins TRBV29-1 and TRBJ2-3, with a weak D call TRBD1 (5 bases). This CDR3 contains 14 residues. V was shortened by 3 bases and J by 6 bases, with 16 bases between the two germline ends. Germline V gives CDR1 SQVTM, CDR2 ANQGSEA. The CDR3 here is CSVDLRVDGDTQYF. The CDR3 nucleotides are TGCAGCGTTGACCTCAGGGTCGATGGGGATACGCAGTATTTT.

The sample holds many counts of this clonotype. V and J are TRBV27 and TRBJ1-1; 7 nucleotides agree with TRBD1. The ends lost 5 bases at V and 2 bases at J; junction bases unmatched: 11. This CDR3 is built from 16 residues. CDR1 MNHEY and CDR2 SMNVEV come from the germline V gene (reference sequence). As DNA, the CDR3 is TGTGCCAGCAGTAGACAGGGCGGGAGGGGTAACACTGAAGCTTTCTTT. Translating it yields CASSRQGGRGNTEAFF.

The chain carries TRBV5-5 and TRBJ2-6, with 8 bases matching TRBD1. The CDR3 is made up of 16 amino acids. Germline V lookup: CDR1 SGHKS, CDR2 YYEKEE (reference sequence). The V gene end was trimmed by 1 base and the J gene end by 4 bases; junction bases not matched to a gene: 4. Here the CDR3 DNA reads TGTGCCAGCAGCTTGCAGGGGGCGCTGGGGGCCAACGTCCTGACTTTC. It translates to CASSLQGALGANVLTF.

The chain links TRBV7-8 to TRBJ1-4, with 9 bases identical to TRBD1. The J segment lost 3 bases and the V segment lost 5 bases, leaving 7 bases of the junction unmatched. Germline-derived CDR1 and CDR2 are SGHVS and FQNEAQ. The CDR3 consists of 16 residues. The CDR3 nucleotides are TGTGCCAGCAGCCGAATACAGGGGGCGGCTAATGAAAAACTGTTTTTT. This gives the protein CASSRIQGAANEKLFF.

The chain uses TRBV7-9 and TRBJ1-2; 8 bases are a match to TRBD1. V shed 5 bases and J 2 bases; nucleotides not matched to a gene: 16. CDR1 and CDR2 (germline): SEHNR, FQNEAQ (reference sequence). This CDR3 spans 18 amino acids. The CDR3 region is CASSHSSTPRGRNYGYTF. The CDR3 nucleotides read TGTGCCAGCAGCCATTCCTCCACACCCAGGGGGCGGAACTATGGCTACACCTTC.

This clonotype was observed a few times. The chain couples TRBV7-2 to TRBJ2-1; D ambiguous. Germline V CDR1 and CDR2: SGHTA, FQGNSA. This CDR3 spans 13 amino acids. Trimming cost V 2 bases and J 4 bases, with 6 bases left between them. The CDR3 DNA is TGTGCCAGCAGCTTAATCCGTTACAATGAGCAGTTCTTC. Protein: CASSLIRYNEQFF.

This clonotype turned up a few times. The rearrangement links TRBV7-6 to TRBJ1-4; the D gene is possibly TRBD1 (5 bases). Per the germline V gene, CDR1 is SGHVS and CDR2 is FNYEAQ. Trimming stripped 7 bases from V and 0 bases from J, with 15 bases between. The CDR3 totals 16 residues. This chain's CDR3 is CASTTEQDTTNEKLFF. The CDR3 DNA follows: TGTGCCAGCACGACAGAACAAGATACAACTAATGAAAAACTGTTTTTT.

This clonotype showed up just a few times. The V gene is TRBV10-3, the J gene TRBJ1-1; D remains unclear. CDR1 ENHRY and CDR2 SYGVKD come from the germline V gene. V was clipped by 6 bases and J by 3 bases, with 5 bases between them. The CDR3 is 11 residues long. Here the CDR3 reads CAIREDTEAFF. The CDR3 nucleotides read TGTGCCATCAGGGAGGACACTGAAGCTTTCTTT.

The rearrangement joins TRBV12-3 or TRBV12-4 to TRBJ1-5; 8 positions match TRBD1. V gave up 2 bases and J gave up 2 bases; unmatched junction bases: 2. The CDR3 is 15 residues long. CDR3 sequence reads: CASSLRQGRNQPQHF. The CDR3 DNA sequence: TGTGCCAGCAGTTTACGACAGGGGCGCAATCAGCCCCAGCATTTT.

This chain joins TRBV11-2 and TRBJ2-1; 10 bases agree with TRBD2. The germline V gene has CDR1 SGHAT and CDR2 FQNNGV. The J segment lost 2 bases and the V segment lost 6 bases, leaving 4 bases of the junction unmatched. CDR3 size: 15 residues. CDR3: CASRTLAGTYNEQFF. DNA of the CDR3: TGTGCCAGCAGGACACTAGCGGGGACCTACAATGAGCAGTTCTTC.

The chain carries TRBV2 and TRBJ1-2; D unclear. Trimming pared 2 bases from V and 3 bases from J, leaving 13 bases between. This CDR3 has 15 residues. CDR1 is SNHLY and CDR2 is FYNNEI in the germline V gene. The CDR3 is CASSEIWGADYGYTF. The CDR3 DNA sequence: TGTGCCAGCAGTGAAATCTGGGGAGCGGACTATGGCTACACCTTC. Looking up the rest from reference TRBV2 and TRBJ1-2 gives the full variable domain: EPEVTQTPSHQVTQMGQEVILRCVPISNHLYFYWYRQILGQKVEFLVSFYNNEISEKSEIFDDQFSVERPDGSNFTLKIRSTKLEDSAMYFCASSEIWGADYGYTFGSGTRLTVV.

This clonotype was found a few times. This chain uses TRBV7-9 with TRBJ2-3, with D possibly called TRBD1 or TRBD2 (5 bases each). The CDR3 has 18 amino acids. Germline CDR1 SEHNR, CDR2 FQNEAQ (reference sequence). Between the trimmed V and J ends, which lost 6 bases and 0 bases, there was a span of 22 bases. In nucleotides, the CDR3 is TGTGCCAGCAGACGCACCCTATTCGGGACGACTAGCACAGATACGCAGTATTTT. Translating gives CASRRTLFGTTSTDTQYF.

V is TRBV2 and J is TRBJ1-2; D gene unclear. The ends were cut back, 1 base at V and 5 bases at J, with 5 bases in the middle. This CDR3 has 12 residues. From germline, CDR1 is SNHLY and CDR2 FYNNEI. CDR3 amino acids: CASSEGSYGYTF. The CDR3 nucleotides are TGTGCCAGCAGTGAAGGGAGTTATGGCTACACCTTC.

On this clonotype: Compared with germline, one end of the junction differs, possibly owing to a read error. This chain uses TRBV10-3 with TRBJ2-7; 9 bases align to TRBD1. CDR1 and CDR2 (germline): ENHRY, SYGVKD. The CDR3 loop spans 14 amino acids. DNA for the CDR3: TGTGCCATCAGAACCGGGACAGGGAGGTACGAGCAGCACTTC. Translation: CAIRTGTGRYEQHF.

The chain recombines TRBV12-3 or TRBV12-4 with TRBJ2-1; 10 positions agree with TRBD2. CDR3 length: 16 amino acids. Trimming took 2 bases from V and 0 from J; bases not matched to a gene: 1. CDR3 loop: CASSLRLAGSYNEQFF. The CDR3 DNA sequence: TGTGCCAGCAGTTTAAGACTAGCGGGCTCCTACAATGAGCAGTTCTTC.

This clonotype was counted between two and nine times. The chain is built from TRBV7-9 and TRBJ1-1; D uncertain. The CDR3 covers 13 residues. Trimming shortened V by 6 bases and J by 0 bases, and 8 bases separated the two germline ends. Germline V CDR1 and CDR2: SEHNR, FQNEAQ (reference sequence). The CDR3 nucleotides are TGTGCCAGCAGACCTACCATGAACACTGAAGCTTTCTTT. Translation gives CASRPTMNTEAFF.

This clonotype came up many times. This rearrangement joins TRBV6-6 to TRBJ1-5; D is possibly TRBD1 (6 bases). Trimming removed 6 bases from V and 3 bases from J, with 12 bases in between. Germline lookup yields CDR1 MNHNY and CDR2 SVGAGI (reference sequence). The CDR3 spans 14 residues. In nucleotides, the CDR3 is TGTGCCAGCAGACGACAGGTTCCCAATCAGCCCCAGCATTTT. As protein: CASRRQVPNQPQHF.

This clonotype showed up just a few times. The CDR3 sequence is CASSWGGYNEQFF. The CDR3 DNA reads as TGCGCCAGCAGCTGGGGCGGCTACAATGAGCAGTTCTTC. This sequence joins TRBV5-1 and TRBJ2-1; D may be TRBD1 (5 bases). The CDR3 is 13 amino acids. Trimming stripped 3 bases from V and 3 bases from J, with 7 bases between. Germline-derived CDR1 and CDR2 are SGHRS and YFSETQ.

V and J are TRBV10-3 and TRBJ2-3; D may be TRBD2 (5 bases). Germline V gene sequence: CDR1 ENHRY, CDR2 SYGVKD. The CDR3 contains 14 residues. Trimming cost V 6 bases and J 2 bases, with 12 bases left between them. The CDR3 region is CAIRLGLSTDTQYF. The CDR3 DNA sequence: TGTGCCATCAGACTAGGACTCTCCACAGATACGCAGTATTTT.

The genes are TRBV20-1 and TRBJ2-3; 9 nucleotides align to TRBD1. Per germline, CDR1 DFQATT and CDR2 SNEGSKA (reference sequence). This CDR3 comprises 15 residues. Trimming cost V 0 bases and J 4 bases; bases outside gene matches: 5. CDR3 region: CSARDGGQGPDTQYF. The CDR3 nucleotides are TGCAGTGCTAGAGATGGGGGACAGGGACCAGATACGCAGTATTTT.

In this sample, this clonotype turned up a few times. The V call is TRBV20-1, the J call TRBJ2-7; 13 bases are a match to TRBD2. The junction had 4 bases not matched to a gene; V was cut back by 3 bases and J by 2 bases. Germline CDR1 DFQATT, CDR2 SNEGSKA (reference sequence). CDR3 length: 15 residues. CDR3 bases: TGCAGTGCTAGCGCCGGGACTAGCGGGACCTACGAGCAGTACTTC. It encodes CSASAGTSGTYEQYF.

This clonotype was seen more than once but under ten times. This chain joins TRBV20-1 and TRBJ2-7; 10 bases map to TRBD1. The length of the CDR3 is 15 residues. Germline V gives CDR1 DFQATT, CDR2 SNEGSKA (reference sequence). With V trimmed by 3 bases and J by 6 bases, 11 bases remained unmatched. CDR3 DNA sequence: TGCAGTGCTAGGGAAACCGGGACAGGGGTTTTCGAGCAGTACTTC. Translating gives CSARETGTGVFEQYF.

This clonotype was observed a handful of times. The chain recombines TRBV9 with TRBJ2-7, with no clear D. Between the trimmed V and J ends, which lost 0 bases and 2 bases, there was a span of 6 bases. Per the germline V gene, CDR1 is SGDLS and CDR2 is YYNGEE. CDR3 size: 13 residues. CDR3 nucleotides: TGTGCCAGCAGCGTAGGCAGTCCCTACGAGCAGTACTTC. This translates into CASSVGSPYEQYF.

The J gene is TRBJ2-3, the V gene TRBV7-6; 8 nucleotides line up with TRBD1. V gave up 2 bases and J gave up 4 bases; unmatched junction bases: 5. Germline CDR1 SGHVS, CDR2 FNYEAQ. The CDR3 has 15 amino acids. CDR3 sequence reads: CASSLKDREADTQYF. CDR3 in DNA: TGTGCCAGCAGCTTAAAGGACAGGGAGGCAGATACGCAGTATTTT.

The chain combines TRBV5-1 with TRBJ2-1; D unclear. The CDR3 is made up of 12 amino acids. V was clipped by 0 bases and J by 9 bases, with 7 bases between them. CDR1 and CDR2 from the germline V gene are SGHRS and YFSETQ. CDR3 loop: CASSLALSEQFF. The CDR3 DNA reads TGCGCCAGCAGCTTGGCATTAAGTGAGCAGTTCTTC.

This clonotype was found a few times. This chain links TRBV20-1 with TRBJ2-1; 9 bases line up with TRBD1. This CDR3 is 14 amino acids long. Per germline, CDR1 DFQATT and CDR2 SNEGSKA (reference sequence). The trim removed 6 bases at V and 4 bases at J, leaving 7 bases unmatched. In DNA form, the CDR3 reads TGCAGTGCCTCTTTTGGACAGGGGTACAATGAGCAGTTCTTC. This sequence encodes CSASFGQGYNEQFF.

The rearrangement links TRBV20-1 to TRBJ1-3; D perhaps matches TRBD1 (5 bases). V was clipped by 6 bases and J by 4 bases, with 19 bases between them. The length of the CDR3 is 15 residues. CDR1 and CDR2 from the germline V gene are DFQATT and SNEGSKA (reference sequence). The CDR3 DNA follows: TGCAGTGCCTTGGGACTCCCGTCGATCGGAAACACCATATATTTT. This sequence encodes CSALGLPSIGNTIYF.

V gene TRBV10-3 combines with J gene TRBJ1-5; D is possibly TRBD1 (6 bases). The CDR3 spans 13 residues. Germline CDR1 reads ENHRY; CDR2 reads SYGVKD. Trimming removed 3 bases from V and 16 bases from J, with 19 bases in between. The CDR3 DNA reads TGTGCCATCAGTGAACGCGAGGGGGGAGGTCCCCATTTT. Translating gives CAISEREGGGPHF.